The rows below give T cell receptor beta chains drawn from one sample of a study of cytomegalovirus exposure and HLA in healthy donors. Sequencing was performed with immunoSEQ multiplex PCR; in TCRdb, only in-frame clones are kept and a portion is missing. The repertoire holds some 130,000 clones, with approximately 8.9% as singletons. Specimen: PBMCs. The origin of the receptors is a woman between 40 and 50 years old in good health and CMV-seropositive. The CDR3 runs from the conserved cysteine through the conserved F or W. Each record gives: J gene, V gene, clone size, D gene, CDR3 protein, CDR3 DNA. A D gene is named only where the DNA matches it firmly. Rows give clone size only sometimes, using once, few, many, or a class for an expanded clone.

J gene: TRBJ1-2; V gene: TRBV14; clone size: NA; D gene: NA; CDR3 protein: CASSYTPGYGYTF; CDR3 DNA: TGTGCCAGCAGCTATACCCCCGGCTATGGCTACACCTTC
J gene: TRBJ2-7; V gene: TRBV27; clone size: few; D gene: NA; CDR3 protein: CASSPTTGWGLSYEQYF; CDR3 DNA: TGTGCCAGCAGTCCGACCACAGGCTGGGGTCTCTCCTACGAGCAGTACTTC
J gene: TRBJ1-6; V gene: TRBV2; clone size: NA; D gene: TRBD1; CDR3 protein: CASRSGTGVEPLHF; CDR3 DNA: TGTGCCAGCAGGTCCGGGACAGGGGTAGAGCCCCTCCACTTT
J gene: TRBJ2-1; V gene: TRBV6-1; clone size: few; D gene: TRBD1; CDR3 protein: CASSRDRDSEFF; CDR3 DNA: TGTGCCAGCAGTCGGGACAGGGATTCAGAGTTCTTC
J gene: TRBJ2-1; V gene: TRBV19; clone size: NA; D gene: TRBD1; CDR3 protein: CASSMNVGTGSNEQFF; CDR3 DNA: TGTGCCAGTAGTATGAATGTCGGGACAGGTAGCAATGAGCAGTTCTTC
J gene: TRBJ1-2; V gene: TRBV7-2; clone size: NA; D gene: NA; CDR3 protein: CASSLGQRADGYTF; CDR3 DNA: TGTGCCAGCAGCTTAGGACAGCGAGCCGACGGCTACACCTTC
J gene: TRBJ2-3; V gene: TRBV18; clone size: NA; D gene: NA; CDR3 protein: CASSPPVRTDYLTQYF; CDR3 DNA: TGTGCCAGCTCACCACCGGTAAGGACGGACTATCTTACGCAGTATTTT
J gene: TRBJ2-7; V gene: TRBV7-6; clone size: NA; D gene: TRBD1; CDR3 protein: CASSLVSQGASYEQYF; CDR3 DNA: TGTGCCAGCAGCTTAGTATCACAGGGGGCGAGCTACGAGCAGTACTTC
J gene: TRBJ2-7; V gene: TRBV5-6; clone size: few; D gene: TRBD1; CDR3 protein: CASSLAQGRLYEQYF; CDR3 DNA: TGTGCCAGCAGCTTGGCACAGGGGAGACTCTACGAGCAGTACTTC
J gene: TRBJ2-2; V gene: TRBV2; clone size: few; D gene: NA; CDR3 protein: CASSEGHTKGGELFF; CDR3 DNA: TGTGCCAGCAGTGAGGGACATACCAAGGGCGGGGAGCTGTTTTTT
J gene: TRBJ1-4; V gene: TRBV4-3; clone size: few; D gene: NA; CDR3 protein: CASSQAGGGDEKLFF; CDR3 DNA: TGCGCCAGCAGCCAAGCGGGGGGAGGGGATGAAAAACTGTTTTTT
J gene: TRBJ2-2; V gene: TRBV7-9; clone size: NA; D gene: NA; CDR3 protein: CASTRQVNTGELFF; CDR3 DNA: TGTGCCAGCACTCGACAGGTGAACACCGGGGAGCTGTTTTTT
J gene: TRBJ2-1; V gene: TRBV4-3; clone size: few; D gene: TRBD2; CDR3 protein: CASSQDYMAGGPISYNEQFF; CDR3 DNA: TGCGCCAGCAGCCAAGATTATATGGCGGGGGGGCCAATATCCTACAATGAGCAGTTCTTC
J gene: TRBJ1-2; V gene: TRBV9; clone size: NA; D gene: NA; CDR3 protein: CASSFHAESDGYTF; CDR3 DNA: TGTGCCAGCAGCTTCCACGCCGAGTCGGATGGCTACACCTTC
J gene: TRBJ2-7; V gene: TRBV5-4; clone size: NA; D gene: NA; CDR3 protein: CASSLGLNYEQYF; CDR3 DNA: TGTGCCAGCAGCTTGGGGCTGAACTACGAGCAGTACTTC
J gene: TRBJ2-3; V gene: TRBV5-4; clone size: few; D gene: TRBD2; CDR3 protein: CASSFPGTSGFSSTDTQYF; CDR3 DNA: TGTGCCAGCAGCTTTCCCGGGACTAGCGGGTTCTCTAGCACAGATACGCAGTATTTT
J gene: TRBJ1-1; V gene: TRBV7-2; clone size: NA; D gene: NA; CDR3 protein: CASIPTGGLVNTEAFF; CDR3 DNA: TGTGCCAGCATCCCAACTGGGGGGTTGGTGAACACTGAAGCTTTCTTT
J gene: TRBJ1-4; V gene: TRBV11-2; clone size: few; D gene: TRBD1; CDR3 protein: CASSFDRGQGEKLFF; CDR3 DNA: TGTGCCAGCAGCTTCGACAGGGGGCAAGGTGAAAAACTGTTTTTT
J gene: TRBJ1-3; V gene: TRBV16; clone size: NA; D gene: TRBD1; CDR3 protein: CASSLGTGSGNTIYF; CDR3 DNA: TGTGCCAGCAGCCTCGGGACAGGGTCTGGAAACACCATATATTTT
J gene: TRBJ1-2; V gene: TRBV28; clone size: few; D gene: NA; CDR3 protein: CASSGVGGDYGYTF; CDR3 DNA: TGTGCCAGCAGCGGCGTAGGGGGGGACTATGGCTACACCTTC
J gene: TRBJ1-1; V gene: TRBV6-5; clone size: few; D gene: NA; CDR3 protein: CASSPGLGNTEAFF; CDR3 DNA: TGTGCCAGCAGCCCCGGTCTAGGGAACACTGAAGCTTTCTTT
J gene: TRBJ2-2; V gene: TRBV29-1; clone size: few; D gene: TRBD1; CDR3 protein: CSVGGQGAAGELFF; CDR3 DNA: TGCAGCGTTGGGGGACAGGGGGCCGCCGGGGAGCTGTTTTTT
J gene: TRBJ2-7; V gene: TRBV11-3; clone size: NA; D gene: NA; CDR3 protein: CASSGGASEQYF; CDR3 DNA: TGTGCCAGCAGCGGGGGGGCATCCGAGCAGTACTTC
J gene: TRBJ2-7; V gene: TRBV7-6; clone size: NA; D gene: NA; CDR3 protein: CASSLGPNYEQYF; CDR3 DNA: TGTGCCAGCAGCTTAGGTCCCAACTACGAGCAGTACTTC
J gene: TRBJ1-2; V gene: TRBV9; clone size: NA; D gene: NA; CDR3 protein: CASSETPRDVGYGYTF; CDR3 DNA: TGTGCCAGCAGCGAGACCCCCCGGGATGTGGGCTATGGCTACACCTTC
J gene: TRBJ1-1; V gene: TRBV6-5; clone size: NA; D gene: NA; CDR3 protein: CASQGNTEAFF; CDR3 DNA: TGTGCCAGTCAGGGGAACACTGAAGCTTTCTTT
J gene: TRBJ1-2; V gene: TRBV6-6; clone size: few; D gene: NA; CDR3 protein: CASREIQGSDYGYTF; CDR3 DNA: TGTGCCAGCAGGGAGATTCAGGGATCGGACTATGGCTACACCTTC
J gene: TRBJ1-5; V gene: TRBV5-4; clone size: NA; D gene: NA; CDR3 protein: CASSLEGVDQPQHF; CDR3 DNA: TGTGCCAGCAGCTTGGAGGGGGTGGATCAGCCCCAGCATTTT
J gene: TRBJ2-3; V gene: TRBV7-2; clone size: few; D gene: TRBD1; CDR3 protein: CASSSRTGRSTDTQYF; CDR3 DNA: TGTGCCAGCAGCTCGCGGACAGGGAGATCCACAGATACGCAGTATTTT
J gene: TRBJ2-5; V gene: TRBV5-4; clone size: few; D gene: NA; CDR3 protein: CASSLARQETQYF; CDR3 DNA: TGTGCCAGCAGCTTGGCCAGACAAGAGACCCAGTACTTC
J gene: TRBJ2-2; V gene: TRBV6-5; clone size: few; D gene: TRBD1; CDR3 protein: CASSLDRDSYTGELFF; CDR3 DNA: TGTGCCAGCAGTTTAGACCGGGACAGCTACACCGGGGAGCTGTTTTTT
J gene: TRBJ2-1; V gene: TRBV2; clone size: few; D gene: NA; CDR3 protein: CASSPWLAYNEQFF; CDR3 DNA: TGTGCCAGCAGTCCCTGGCTGGCCTACAATGAGCAGTTCTTC
J gene: TRBJ2-5; V gene: TRBV5-1; clone size: few; D gene: TRBD1; CDR3 protein: CASSFDRGQETQYF; CDR3 DNA: TGCGCCAGCAGCTTTGACAGGGGGCAAGAGACCCAGTACTTC
J gene: TRBJ2-2; V gene: TRBV19; clone size: NA; D gene: TRBD1; CDR3 protein: CASSLGQGMNTGELFF; CDR3 DNA: TGTGCCAGTAGTCTGGGACAGGGGATGAACACCGGGGAGCTGTTTTTT
J gene: TRBJ2-3; V gene: TRBV5-4; clone size: few; D gene: NA; CDR3 protein: CASSRGSTDTQYF; CDR3 DNA: TGTGCCAGCAGCCGCGGTAGCACAGATACGCAGTATTTT
J gene: TRBJ1-2; V gene: TRBV6-5; clone size: few; D gene: TRBD1; CDR3 protein: CASTTQGARSYGYTF; CDR3 DNA: TGTGCCAGCACCACACAGGGGGCGCGTTCGTATGGCTACACCTTC
J gene: TRBJ1-4; V gene: TRBV18; clone size: few; D gene: NA; CDR3 protein: CASRFERGSGKLFF; CDR3 DNA: TGTGCCAGCCGGTTTGAACGGGGAAGTGGAAAACTGTTTTTT
J gene: TRBJ2-1; V gene: TRBV19; clone size: medium-sized; D gene: NA; CDR3 protein: CASSIGQYNEQFF; CDR3 DNA: TGTGCCAGTAGTATTGGCCAATACAATGAGCAGTTCTTC
J gene: TRBJ2-5; V gene: TRBV7-7; clone size: few; D gene: TRBD2; CDR3 protein: CASSLSGGLQETQYF; CDR3 DNA: TGTGCCAGCAGCTTATCGGGGGGTCTCCAAGAGACCCAGTACTTC
J gene: TRBJ2-3; V gene: TRBV7-3; clone size: NA; D gene: TRBD2; CDR3 protein: CASSLAGGADTQYF; CDR3 DNA: TGTGCCAGCAGCTTAGCGGGGGGGGCAGATACGCAGTATTTT
J gene: TRBJ1-6; V gene: TRBV27; clone size: NA; D gene: NA; CDR3 protein: CASSLMTRNNSPLHF; CDR3 DNA: TGTGCCAGCAGTTTGATGACTCGGAATAATTCACCCCTCCACTTT
J gene: TRBJ2-3; V gene: TRBV27; clone size: NA; D gene: TRBD1; CDR3 protein: CASSSKGALTDTQYF; CDR3 DNA: TGTGCCAGCAGTTCGAAGGGGGCGCTCACAGATACGCAGTATTTT
J gene: TRBJ1-5; V gene: TRBV27; clone size: few; D gene: TRBD1; CDR3 protein: CASSLGQGSNQPQHF; CDR3 DNA: TGTGCCAGCAGTTTGGGACAGGGAAGCAATCAGCCCCAGCATTTT
J gene: TRBJ2-2; V gene: TRBV7-9; clone size: NA; D gene: NA; CDR3 protein: CASSLRGSGELFF; CDR3 DNA: TGTGCCAGCAGCTTACGGGGGTCCGGGGAGCTGTTTTTT
J gene: TRBJ2-1; V gene: TRBV7-6; clone size: NA; D gene: TRBD1; CDR3 protein: CASSFSQGANEQFF; CDR3 DNA: TGTGCCAGCAGCTTTTCTCAGGGGGCAAATGAGCAGTTCTTC
J gene: TRBJ1-2; V gene: TRBV7-9; clone size: few; D gene: TRBD1; CDR3 protein: CASSWDSSTYGYTF; CDR3 DNA: TGTGCCAGCAGCTGGGACAGCTCTACGTATGGCTACACCTTC
J gene: TRBJ1-1; V gene: TRBV14; clone size: NA; D gene: NA; CDR3 protein: CASSLQENTEAFF; CDR3 DNA: TGTGCCAGCAGCTTACAGGAGAACACTGAAGCTTTCTTT
J gene: TRBJ1-1; V gene: TRBV2; clone size: NA; D gene: NA; CDR3 protein: CASTEITEAFF; CDR3 DNA: TGTGCCAGCACTGAAATAACTGAAGCTTTCTTT
J gene: TRBJ1-2; V gene: TRBV5-1; clone size: few; D gene: NA; CDR3 protein: CASSLAPGDGVSSYTF; CDR3 DNA: TGCGCCAGCAGCTTGGCCCCGGGGGACGGAGTATCGAGCTACACCTTC
J gene: TRBJ1-2; V gene: TRBV29-1; clone size: few; D gene: NA; CDR3 protein: CSVDWAGQGYTF; CDR3 DNA: TGCAGCGTTGATTGGGCGGGGCAAGGCTACACCTTC
J gene: TRBJ1-5; V gene: TRBV6-1; clone size: few; D gene: NA; CDR3 protein: CASSDINRDTQPQHF; CDR3 DNA: TGTGCCAGCAGTGATATTAACAGGGATACTCAGCCCCAGCATTTT
J gene: TRBJ2-3; V gene: TRBV5-1; clone size: few; D gene: TRBD2; CDR3 protein: CASSLTVLAGTDTQYF; CDR3 DNA: TGCGCCAGCAGCTTGACGGTACTAGCGGGCACAGATACGCAGTATTTT
J gene: TRBJ2-1; V gene: TRBV7-2; clone size: NA; D gene: TRBD1; CDR3 protein: CASSAPGQGYEQFF; CDR3 DNA: TGTGCCAGCAGCGCACCGGGACAGGGTTATGAGCAGTTCTTC
J gene: TRBJ1-1; V gene: TRBV12-5; clone size: NA; D gene: NA; CDR3 protein: CATRGPMNTEAFF; CDR3 DNA: TGTGCAACGCGGGGCCCCATGAACACTGAAGCTTTCTTT
J gene: TRBJ1-5; V gene: TRBV5-6; clone size: few; D gene: TRBD1; CDR3 protein: CASSLTGYSNQPQHF; CDR3 DNA: TGTGCCAGCAGTTTGACAGGGTATAGCAATCAGCCCCAGCATTTT